Described below is a single TCR beta chain sequence and its context. Its cognate antigen is unknown. Trimming at V came to 5 bases and at J to 4 bases, leaving 7 bases not matched to a gene. The CDR3 loop spans 15 amino acids. Germline V CDR1 and CDR2: MNHEY, SMNVEV (reference sequence). The entry originates in a study of cytomegalovirus exposure and HLA in healthy donors. Broader study findings: It was assumed in the presence/absence analyses that sequencing depth was roughly uniform across donors. Some V segments, including TRBV6-2 and TRBV6-3, were excluded as indistinguishable.

Use of 60 Vbeta and 13 Jbeta primers characterized the PCR. Generated by immunoSEQ multiplex PCR, the TCRdb table keeps only in-frame clones and is missing some. This table has 90,000 to 120,000 clones, around four fifths appearing once. Sample: PBMCs. The receptor was isolated from a man aged 30 to 39 in good health and CMV-seronegative. The J gene is TRBJ1-2, the V gene TRBV27; 10 bases are a match to TRBD1. CDR3 coding DNA: TGTGCCAGCAGTCCCCTGACAGGGGGCGGCTATGGCTACACCTTC. Translating gives CASSPLTGGGYGYTF.